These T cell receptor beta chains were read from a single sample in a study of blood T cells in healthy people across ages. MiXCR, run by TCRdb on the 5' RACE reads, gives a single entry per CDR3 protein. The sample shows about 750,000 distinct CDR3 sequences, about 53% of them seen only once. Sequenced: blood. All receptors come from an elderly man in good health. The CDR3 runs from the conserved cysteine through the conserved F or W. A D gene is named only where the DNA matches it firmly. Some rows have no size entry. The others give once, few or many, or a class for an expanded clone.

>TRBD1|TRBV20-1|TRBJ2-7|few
CSAIVQGWAYEQYF
TGCAGTGCTATCGTACAGGGGTGGGCTTACGAGCAGTACTTC
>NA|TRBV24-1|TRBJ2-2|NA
CATSDRVSGELFF
TGTGCCACCAGTGACAGGGTCTCCGGGGAGCTGTTTTTT
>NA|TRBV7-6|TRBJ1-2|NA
CASSLAAGAGYGYTF
TGTGCCAGCAGCTTAGCGGCGGGGGCTGGCTATGGCTACACCTTC
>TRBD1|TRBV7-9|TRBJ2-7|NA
CASSTKGDRFYEQYF
TGTGCCAGCAGCACCAAAGGGGACAGGTTTTACGAGCAGTACTTC
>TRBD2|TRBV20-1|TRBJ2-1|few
CSATSGRAGDEQFF
TGCAGTGCTACTAGCGGGAGGGCTGGGGATGAGCAGTTCTTC
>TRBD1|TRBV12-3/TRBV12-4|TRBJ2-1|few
CASSHRGPGSGPTREQFF
TGTGCCAGCAGCCACAGGGGGCCCGGGAGCGGTCCTACGCGTGAGCAGTTCTTC
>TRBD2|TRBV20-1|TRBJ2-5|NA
CSALGLAGSEQYF
TGCAGTGCTCTCGGGCTAGCGGGATCTGAGCAGTACTTC
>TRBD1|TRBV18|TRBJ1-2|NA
CASSTGTGEGYGYTF
TGTGCCAGCTCAACCGGGACAGGGGAAGGCTATGGCTACACCTTC
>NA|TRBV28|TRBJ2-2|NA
CASSRSTVPSTGELFF
TGTGCCAGCAGCCGCTCAACGGTTCCTTCCACCGGGGAGCTGTTTTTT
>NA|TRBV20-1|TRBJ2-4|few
CSARTLGGRMIAKNIQYF
TGCAGTGCTAGAACCCTCGGGGGCAGGATGATAGCCAAAAACATTCAGTACTTC
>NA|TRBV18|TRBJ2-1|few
CASSPIPGYNEQFF
TGTGCCAGCTCACCCATCCCCGGCTACAATGAGCAGTTCTTC
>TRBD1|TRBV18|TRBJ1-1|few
CASSPLQGAGTEAFF
TGTGCCAGCTCACCACTTCAGGGGGCTGGGACTGAAGCTTTCTTT
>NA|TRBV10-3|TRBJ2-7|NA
CAISDGTEQYF
TGTGCCATCAGTGATGGAACCGAGCAGTACTTC
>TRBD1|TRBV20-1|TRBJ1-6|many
CSALNRGTLNSPLHF
TGCAGTGCTTTGAACAGGGGAACGCTGAATTCACCCCTCCACTTT
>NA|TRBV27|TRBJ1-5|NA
CASSCFPDQPQHF
TGTGCCAGCAGTTGTTTCCCAGATCAGCCCCAGCATTTT
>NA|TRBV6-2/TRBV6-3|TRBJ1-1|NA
CASSSLVAELNTEAFF
TGTGCCAGCAGTTCCTTAGTAGCGGAACTGAACACTGAAGCTTTCTTT
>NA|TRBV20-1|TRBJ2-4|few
CSARAEGQKNIQYF
TGCAGTGCTAGAGCCGAGGGGCAGAAAAACATTCAGTACTTC
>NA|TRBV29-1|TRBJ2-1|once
CIVGGNKYNEQFF
TGCATAGTAGGCGGGAACAAGTACAATGAGCAGTTCTTC
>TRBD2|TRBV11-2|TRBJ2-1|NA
CASTPTDGRANEQFF
TGTGCCAGCACCCCGACTGACGGGAGGGCCAATGAGCAGTTCTTC
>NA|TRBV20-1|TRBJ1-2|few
CSARTVLYGYTF
TGCAGTGCTAGGACGGTGCTCTATGGCTACACCTTC
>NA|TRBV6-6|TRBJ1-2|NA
CASSVTGFPGYTF
TGTGCCAGCAGTGTGACAGGTTTCCCTGGCTACACCTTC
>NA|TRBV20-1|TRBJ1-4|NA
CSASLGYRSTNEKLFF
TGCAGTGCTAGCCTGGGGTACCGATCAACTAATGAAAAACTGTTTTTT
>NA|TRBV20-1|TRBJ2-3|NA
CSAKPDYPDTQYF
TGCAGTGCCAAGCCCGATTACCCAGATACGCAGTATTTT
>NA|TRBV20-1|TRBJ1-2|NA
CSARSWGAEGYTF
TGCAGTGCTCGGTCCTGGGGGGCTGAAGGCTACACCTTC
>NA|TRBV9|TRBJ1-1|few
CASRGRGMNTEAFF
TGTGCCAGCAGGGGCAGGGGAATGAACACTGAAGCTTTCTTT
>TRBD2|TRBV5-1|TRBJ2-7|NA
CASSRAAGGGNEQYF
TGCGCCAGCAGCCGGGCGGCGGGAGGAGGGAACGAGCAGTACTTC
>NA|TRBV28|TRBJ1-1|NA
CASSFQKNTEAFF
TGTGCCAGCAGTTTCCAGAAGAACACTGAAGCTTTCTTT
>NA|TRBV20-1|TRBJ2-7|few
CSARDQNSYYEQYF
TGCAGTGCTAGAGATCAGAACAGCTACTACGAGCAGTACTTC
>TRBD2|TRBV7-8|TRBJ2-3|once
CASSLNGGRGTDTQYF
TGTGCCAGCAGCTTAAACGGCGGGAGGGGCACAGATACGCAGTATTTT